This is a list of T cell receptor beta chains from one sample in a study of cytomegalovirus exposure and HLA in healthy donors. Generated by immunoSEQ multiplex PCR, the TCRdb table keeps only in-frame clones and is missing some. This sample has about 190,000 clones; 75% to 90% occur once, and the top ten carry under 0.9%. Sample: PBMCs. These receptors all come from a young woman in good health and CMV-seronegative. Each CDR3 is given with its conserved first and last residue. A D gene is named only where the DNA matches it firmly. Clone size appears in some rows only: once, few, many, or a class for an expanded clone.

clone size: .; V gene: TRBV19; D gene: .; J gene: TRBJ1-1; CDR3 protein: CASTMGGEAFF; CDR3 DNA: TGTGCCAGTACCATGGGGGGTGAAGCTTTCTTT
clone size: .; V gene: TRBV6-1; D gene: .; J gene: TRBJ2-7; CDR3 protein: CASSGWTVFSSYEQYF; CDR3 DNA: TGTGCCAGCAGTGGCTGGACAGTCTTTAGCTCCTACGAGCAGTACTTC
clone size: .; V gene: TRBV7-9; D gene: TRBD1; J gene: TRBJ2-7; CDR3 protein: CASIDLRQGLEQYF; CDR3 DNA: TGTGCCAGCATCGATTTAAGACAGGGTTTGGAGCAGTACTTC
clone size: .; V gene: TRBV5-1; D gene: .; J gene: TRBJ2-7; CDR3 protein: CASSLGAYEQYF; CDR3 DNA: TGCGCCAGCAGCTTGGGAGCCTACGAGCAGTACTTC
clone size: .; V gene: TRBV2; D gene: TRBD2; J gene: TRBJ2-7; CDR3 protein: CASTDKREGRTYEQYF; CDR3 DNA: TGTGCCAGCACGGATAAACGGGAGGGCCGGACCTACGAGCAGTACTTC
clone size: .; V gene: TRBV7-6; D gene: .; J gene: TRBJ1-1; CDR3 protein: CASSLGGRNTEAFF; CDR3 DNA: TGTGCCAGCAGCTTAGGGGGGCGGAACACTGAAGCTTTCTTT
clone size: once; V gene: TRBV27; D gene: TRBD2; J gene: TRBJ2-5; CDR3 protein: CASSLGTSGRETQYF; CDR3 DNA: TGTGCCAGCAGTTTAGGGACTAGCGGGAGGGAGACCCAGTACTTC
clone size: .; V gene: TRBV18; D gene: .; J gene: TRBJ1-4; CDR3 protein: CASSPPAGVNEKLFF; CDR3 DNA: TGTGCCAGCTCACCACCGGCGGGTGTCAATGAAAAACTGTTTTTT
clone size: few; V gene: TRBV5-1; D gene: TRBD1; J gene: TRBJ2-1; CDR3 protein: CASSRPETGGNEQFF; CDR3 DNA: TGCGCCAGCAGCCGCCCCGAAACAGGGGGCAATGAGCAGTTCTTC
clone size: .; V gene: TRBV28; D gene: TRBD1; J gene: TRBJ1-2; CDR3 protein: CASSRGLYGYTF; CDR3 DNA: TGTGCCAGCAGTAGGGGGCTCTATGGCTACACCTTC
clone size: .; V gene: TRBV5-4; D gene: TRBD2; J gene: TRBJ2-5; CDR3 protein: CASSLDRGGAFETQYF; CDR3 DNA: TGTGCCAGCAGCTTGGATCGGGGGGGCGCTTTCGAGACCCAGTACTTC
clone size: .; V gene: TRBV29-1; D gene: TRBD1; J gene: TRBJ2-7; CDR3 protein: CSVDRTGSSYEQYF; CDR3 DNA: TGCAGCGTTGACAGGACAGGTAGCTCCTACGAGCAGTACTTC
clone size: few; V gene: TRBV6-1; D gene: .; J gene: TRBJ1-3; CDR3 protein: CASSEARSGLWVNTIYF; CDR3 DNA: TGTGCCAGCAGTGAAGCGAGGTCAGGACTTTGGGTCAACACCATATATTTT
clone size: few; V gene: TRBV7-7; D gene: TRBD1; J gene: TRBJ2-5; CDR3 protein: CASSFDRGESETQYF; CDR3 DNA: TGTGCCAGCAGCTTTGACAGGGGGGAGAGCGAGACCCAGTACTTC
clone size: .; V gene: TRBV6-5; D gene: TRBD1; J gene: TRBJ1-1; CDR3 protein: CASSRDRFHTEAFF; CDR3 DNA: TGTGCCAGCAGTCGGGACAGGTTTCATACTGAAGCTTTCTTT
clone size: .; V gene: TRBV2; D gene: TRBD1; J gene: TRBJ2-1; CDR3 protein: CASSFSGTGTLYNEQFF; CDR3 DNA: TGTGCCAGCAGCTTCTCCGGGACAGGGACCCTCTACAATGAGCAGTTCTTC
clone size: .; V gene: TRBV7-3; D gene: TRBD1; J gene: TRBJ1-1; CDR3 protein: CASSLNRGSTEAFF; CDR3 DNA: TGTGCCAGCAGCTTAAACAGGGGGAGCACTGAAGCTTTCTTT
clone size: .; V gene: TRBV7-3; D gene: TRBD2; J gene: TRBJ2-5; CDR3 protein: CASSPVAGQETQYF; CDR3 DNA: TGTGCCAGCAGCCCGGTAGCGGGACAAGAGACCCAGTACTTC
clone size: .; V gene: TRBV19; D gene: TRBD1; J gene: TRBJ1-5; CDR3 protein: CASSIVTGTGIDPQHF; CDR3 DNA: TGTGCCAGTAGTATAGTGACCGGGACAGGGATCGATCCCCAGCATTTT
clone size: .; V gene: TRBV7-6; D gene: .; J gene: TRBJ2-2; CDR3 protein: CASSYTLSGELFF; CDR3 DNA: TGTGCCAGCAGCTACACATTGTCGGGGGAGCTGTTTTTT
clone size: .; V gene: TRBV7-6; D gene: TRBD1; J gene: TRBJ2-1; CDR3 protein: CASSLALGGEYNEQFF; CDR3 DNA: TGTGCCAGCAGCTTAGCTCTAGGGGGCGAATACAATGAGCAGTTCTTC
clone size: .; V gene: TRBV9; D gene: .; J gene: TRBJ2-1; CDR3 protein: CASSSDRYSYNEQFF; CDR3 DNA: TGTGCCAGCAGCTCTGACAGGTATTCCTACAATGAGCAGTTCTTC
clone size: .; V gene: TRBV7-6; D gene: TRBD1; J gene: TRBJ2-2; CDR3 protein: CASSLTGGLPSGELFF; CDR3 DNA: TGTGCCAGCAGCTTAACAGGGGGACTCCCCAGCGGGGAGCTGTTTTTT
clone size: .; V gene: TRBV9; D gene: .; J gene: TRBJ1-1; CDR3 protein: CASSVVPGKRTEAFF; CDR3 DNA: TGTGCCAGCAGCGTAGTTCCAGGTAAACGGACTGAAGCTTTCTTT
clone size: .; V gene: TRBV6-6; D gene: TRBD1; J gene: TRBJ1-2; CDR3 protein: CATIQGGNYGYTF; CDR3 DNA: TGTGCCACCATCCAAGGGGGCAACTATGGCTACACCTTC
clone size: .; V gene: TRBV2; D gene: TRBD1; J gene: TRBJ2-5; CDR3 protein: CASSIPGTGETQYF; CDR3 DNA: TGTGCCAGCAGTATCCCGGGGACAGGAGAGACCCAGTACTTC
clone size: .; V gene: TRBV7-9; D gene: .; J gene: TRBJ2-7; CDR3 protein: CASSFPGDLYEQYF; CDR3 DNA: TGTGCCAGCAGCTTCCCAGGCGACCTCTACGAGCAGTACTTC
clone size: .; V gene: TRBV29-1; D gene: .; J gene: TRBJ2-7; CDR3 protein: CSVEGGVPYEQYF; CDR3 DNA: TGCAGCGTTGAAGGCGGGGTCCCCTACGAGCAGTACTTC
clone size: .; V gene: TRBV19; D gene: TRBD1; J gene: TRBJ1-4; CDR3 protein: CASSMTTGGGEKLFF; CDR3 DNA: TGTGCCAGTAGTATGACGACAGGGGGCGGCGAAAAACTGTTTTTT
clone size: once; V gene: TRBV9; D gene: TRBD1; J gene: TRBJ2-3; CDR3 protein: CASSVQGAKTDTQYF; CDR3 DNA: TGTGCCAGCAGCGTACAGGGGGCAAAAACAGATACGCAGTATTTT
clone size: .; V gene: TRBV6-6; D gene: TRBD2; J gene: TRBJ2-7; CDR3 protein: CASSLWTSGSYEQYF; CDR3 DNA: TGTGCCAGCAGTCTCTGGACTAGCGGATCCTACGAGCAGTACTTC
clone size: .; V gene: TRBV7-2; D gene: TRBD2; J gene: TRBJ2-1; CDR3 protein: CASSLPPGLAGGFNEQFF; CDR3 DNA: TGTGCCAGCAGCTTACCCCCCGGACTAGCGGGAGGTTTCAATGAGCAGTTCTTC
clone size: .; V gene: TRBV19; D gene: TRBD1; J gene: TRBJ2-7; CDR3 protein: CASSKGGPYEQYF; CDR3 DNA: TGTGCCAGTAGTAAAGGGGGCCCCTACGAGCAGTACTTC
clone size: .; V gene: TRBV28; D gene: TRBD2; J gene: TRBJ2-7; CDR3 protein: CASSTKGVAGSYEQYF; CDR3 DNA: TGTGCCAGCAGCACCAAAGGGGTAGCGGGGTCCTACGAGCAGTACTTC
clone size: once; V gene: TRBV29-1; D gene: .; J gene: TRBJ2-3; CDR3 protein: CSVELDTDTQYF; CDR3 DNA: TGCAGCGTTGAGCTAGACACAGATACGCAGTATTTT
clone size: .; V gene: TRBV9; D gene: TRBD1; J gene: TRBJ2-1; CDR3 protein: CASRDGTGNQNEQFF; CDR3 DNA: TGTGCCAGCAGGGACGGGACAGGGAATCAGAATGAGCAGTTCTTC
clone size: .; V gene: TRBV27; D gene: .; J gene: TRBJ2-2; CDR3 protein: CASSFSGELFF; CDR3 DNA: TGTGCCAGCAGTTTCTCCGGGGAGCTGTTTTTT
clone size: .; V gene: TRBV30; D gene: TRBD1; J gene: TRBJ1-2; CDR3 protein: CAWGGGLVYGYTF; CDR3 DNA: TGTGCCTGGGGAGGGGGCTTGGTCTATGGCTACACCTTC
clone size: .; V gene: TRBV5-1; D gene: TRBD1; J gene: TRBJ1-3; CDR3 protein: CASRGDSSGNTIYF; CDR3 DNA: TGCGCCAGCCGCGGGGACAGCTCTGGAAACACCATATATTTT
clone size: .; V gene: TRBV11-2; D gene: .; J gene: TRBJ2-7; CDR3 protein: CASSPRAGPGSYEQYF; CDR3 DNA: TGTGCCAGCAGCCCTAGGGCAGGGCCAGGCTCCTACGAGCAGTACTTC
clone size: .; V gene: TRBV19; D gene: TRBD2; J gene: TRBJ2-7; CDR3 protein: CASSGLAGESSYEQYF; CDR3 DNA: TGTGCCAGTTCGGGACTAGCGGGGGAAAGCTCCTACGAGCAGTACTTC
clone size: once; V gene: TRBV14; D gene: TRBD1; J gene: TRBJ2-7; CDR3 protein: CASSQRTGSEQYF; CDR3 DNA: TGTGCCAGCAGCCAACGGACAGGGAGCGAGCAGTACTTC
clone size: .; V gene: TRBV18; D gene: TRBD2; J gene: TRBJ2-3; CDR3 protein: CASSPPGLAGGSEQYF; CDR3 DNA: TGTGCCAGCTCACCACCGGGACTAGCGGGAGGCTCCGAGCAGTATTTT
clone size: .; V gene: TRBV7-2; D gene: .; J gene: TRBJ2-5; CDR3 protein: CASSLVAGRLETQYF; CDR3 DNA: TGTGCCAGCAGCTTAGTGGCGGGGAGGTTAGAGACCCAGTACTTC
clone size: .; V gene: TRBV5-6; D gene: TRBD1; J gene: TRBJ1-1; CDR3 protein: CASSDREVGMNTEAFF; CDR3 DNA: TGTGCCAGTTCTGACAGGGAGGTTGGCATGAACACTGAAGCTTTCTTT
clone size: .; V gene: TRBV7-9; D gene: TRBD1; J gene: TRBJ2-3; CDR3 protein: CASTDRAKDTQYF; CDR3 DNA: TGTGCCAGTACGGACAGGGCGAAAGATACGCAGTATTTT
clone size: .; V gene: TRBV7-2; D gene: TRBD1; J gene: TRBJ1-1; CDR3 protein: CASSPRGREPEAFF; CDR3 DNA: TGTGCCAGCAGCCCTAGGGGGCGCGAGCCTGAAGCTTTCTTT
clone size: .; V gene: TRBV19; D gene: .; J gene: TRBJ2-2; CDR3 protein: CASSPRPRTGELFF; CDR3 DNA: TGTGCCAGTAGCCCGAGGCCGAGGACCGGGGAGCTGTTTTTT
clone size: .; V gene: TRBV7-2; D gene: .; J gene: TRBJ2-7; CDR3 protein: CASSRRRDSYEQYF; CDR3 DNA: TGTGCCAGCAGCCGAAGGAGGGACTCCTACGAGCAGTACTTC
clone size: .; V gene: TRBV7-9; D gene: .; J gene: TRBJ2-3; CDR3 protein: CASSAVLEVGTQYF; CDR3 DNA: TGTGCCAGCAGCGCGGTCCTCGAGGTCGGTACGCAGTATTTT
clone size: .; V gene: TRBV6-1; D gene: .; J gene: TRBJ2-1; CDR3 protein: CASSQIDNEQFF; CDR3 DNA: TGTGCCAGCAGCCAAATAGACAATGAGCAGTTCTTC
clone size: .; V gene: TRBV30; D gene: .; J gene: TRBJ2-4; CDR3 protein: CAWSRLAQNIQYF; CDR3 DNA: TGTGCCTGGAGTAGGCTAGCGCAAAACATTCAGTACTTC
clone size: .; V gene: TRBV7-2; D gene: .; J gene: TRBJ1-2; CDR3 protein: CASSYADSMGGYTF; CDR3 DNA: TGTGCCAGCAGTTACGCCGACTCGATGGGTGGCTACACCTTC
clone size: .; V gene: TRBV6-5; D gene: TRBD1; J gene: TRBJ1-2; CDR3 protein: CASNVKDRANYGYTF; CDR3 DNA: TGTGCCAGCAACGTAAAGGACAGGGCTAACTATGGCTACACCTTC
clone size: .; V gene: TRBV9; D gene: TRBD1; J gene: TRBJ1-2; CDR3 protein: CASSVGQRTGQDGYTF; CDR3 DNA: TGTGCCAGCAGCGTAGGTCAACGAACAGGACAGGATGGCTACACCTTC
clone size: .; V gene: TRBV7-9; D gene: TRBD1; J gene: TRBJ2-7; CDR3 protein: CASSRQGATLYEQYF; CDR3 DNA: TGTGCCAGCAGTAGACAGGGGGCCACCCTCTACGAGCAGTACTTC
clone size: .; V gene: TRBV10-1; D gene: .; J gene: TRBJ2-7; CDR3 protein: CASSEGGRSEQYF; CDR3 DNA: TGCGCCAGCAGTGAGGGGGGCAGGTCCGAGCAGTACTTC
clone size: .; V gene: TRBV5-1; D gene: .; J gene: TRBJ2-5; CDR3 protein: CASSPTGTRAQETQYF; CDR3 DNA: TGCGCCAGCAGTCCGACCGGGACAAGGGCTCAAGAGACCCAGTACTTC